This T cell receptor (beta chain) was recorded in a study of beta chain features in type 1 diabetes. Every isolated RNA sample was fully reverse transcribed, so sequencing captured expressed TCRB transcripts. The repertoire was sequenced with immunoSEQ multiplex PCR; TCRdb's copy has only in-frame clones and lacks some. The repertoire has under 70,000 clones, 55% to 80% of them found once; the top ten carry approximately 0.3%. Germline V CDR1 and CDR2: KGHSH, LQKENI. The junction had 9 bases not matched to a gene; V was cut back by 3 bases and J by 0 bases. CDR3 length equals 18 residues. As to this clone: Its specificity is not known.

Study-wide points: There was a moderate but significant shortening of TCRB CDR3s in all four CD4+ subsets of Type 1 diabetes patients.

This sequence was found in a woman aged 30 to 39 with type 1 diabetes. The chain uses TRBV18 and TRBJ2-3; 10 nucleotides agree with TRBD1. The sequenced sample was stem cell memory CD4+ T cells from blood. The CDR3 coding sequence is TGTGCCAGCTCACCCCTTTATGGACAGGGGGGAAGCACAGATACGCAGTATTTT. Translated, it gives CASSPLYGQGGSTDTQYF. Full variable domain (missing parts from reference TRBV18 and TRBJ2-3): NAGVMQNPRHLVRRRGQEARLRCSPMKGHSHVYWYRQLPEEGLKFMVYLQKENIIDESGMPKERFSAEFPKEGPSILRIQQVVRGDSAAYFCASSPLYGQGGSTDTQYFGPGTRLTVL.